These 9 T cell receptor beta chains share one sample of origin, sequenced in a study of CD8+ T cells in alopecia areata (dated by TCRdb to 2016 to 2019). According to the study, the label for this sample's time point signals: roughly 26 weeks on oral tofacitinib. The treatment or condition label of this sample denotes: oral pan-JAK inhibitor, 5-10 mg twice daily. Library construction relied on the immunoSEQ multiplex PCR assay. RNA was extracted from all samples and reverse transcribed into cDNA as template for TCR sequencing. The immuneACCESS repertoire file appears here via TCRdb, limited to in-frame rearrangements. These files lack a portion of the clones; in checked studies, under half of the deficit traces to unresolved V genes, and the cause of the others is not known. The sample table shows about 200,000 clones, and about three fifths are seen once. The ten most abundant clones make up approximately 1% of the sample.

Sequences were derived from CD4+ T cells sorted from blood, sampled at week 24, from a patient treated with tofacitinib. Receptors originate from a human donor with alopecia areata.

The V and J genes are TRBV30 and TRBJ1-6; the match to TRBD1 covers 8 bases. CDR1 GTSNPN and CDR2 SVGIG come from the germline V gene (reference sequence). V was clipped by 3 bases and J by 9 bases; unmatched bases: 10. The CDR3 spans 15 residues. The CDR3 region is CAWSPARQGSSPLHF. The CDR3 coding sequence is TGTGCCTGGAGCCCCGCGCGACAGGGGAGTTCACCCCTCCACTTT.

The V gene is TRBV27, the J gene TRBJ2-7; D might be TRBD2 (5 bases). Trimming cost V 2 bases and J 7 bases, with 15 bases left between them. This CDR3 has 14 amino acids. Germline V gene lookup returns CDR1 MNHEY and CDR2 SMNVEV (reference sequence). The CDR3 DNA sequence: TGTGCCAGCAGTTTACAAGCTAGAGGGCTGGAGCAGTACTTC. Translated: CASSLQARGLEQYF.

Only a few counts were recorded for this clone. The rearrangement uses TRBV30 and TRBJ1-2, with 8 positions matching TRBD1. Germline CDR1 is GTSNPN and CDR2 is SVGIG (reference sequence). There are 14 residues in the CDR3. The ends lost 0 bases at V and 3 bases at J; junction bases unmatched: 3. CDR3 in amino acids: CAWSVGTGYYGYTF. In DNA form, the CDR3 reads TGTGCCTGGAGTGTGGGGACAGGATACTATGGCTACACCTTC.

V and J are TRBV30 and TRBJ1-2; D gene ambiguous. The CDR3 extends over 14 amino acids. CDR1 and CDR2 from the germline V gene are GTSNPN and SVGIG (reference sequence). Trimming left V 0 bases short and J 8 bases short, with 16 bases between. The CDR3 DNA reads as TGTGCCTGGAGTGTACGGCGGGGAGATGGCGGCTACACCTTC. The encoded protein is CAWSVRRGDGGYTF.

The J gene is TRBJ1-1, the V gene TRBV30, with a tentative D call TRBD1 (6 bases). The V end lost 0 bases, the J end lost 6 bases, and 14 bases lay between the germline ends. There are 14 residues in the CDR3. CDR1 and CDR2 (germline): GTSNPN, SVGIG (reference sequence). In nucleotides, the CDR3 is TGTGCCTGGAGTGTATGGGGGGCGAGCGCTGAAGCTTTCTTT. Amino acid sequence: CAWSVWGASAEAFF.

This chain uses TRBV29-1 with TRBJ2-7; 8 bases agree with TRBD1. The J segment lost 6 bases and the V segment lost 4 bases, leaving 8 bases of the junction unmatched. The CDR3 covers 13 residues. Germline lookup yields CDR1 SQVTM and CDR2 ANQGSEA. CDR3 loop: CSVGAQGGTEQYF. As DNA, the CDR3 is TGCAGCGTTGGAGCACAGGGGGGCACCGAGCAGTACTTC.

The CDR3 DNA sequence: TGCGCCAGCAGCTTGGGGACACCGATGAACACTGAAGCTTTCTTT. It yields the protein CASSLGTPMNTEAFF. The chain links TRBV5-1 to TRBJ1-1, with D tentatively TRBD1 (5 bases). This CDR3 contains 15 residues. Germline V lookup: CDR1 SGHRS, CDR2 YFSETQ. V lost 0 bases, J lost 0 bases, and 9 bases lay in between.

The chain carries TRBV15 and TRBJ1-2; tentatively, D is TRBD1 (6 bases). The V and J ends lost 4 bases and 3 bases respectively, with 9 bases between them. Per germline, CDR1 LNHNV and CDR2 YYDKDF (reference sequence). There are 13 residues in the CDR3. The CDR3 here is CATSTKGDYGYTF. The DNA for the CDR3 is TGTGCCACCAGCACCAAGGGGGACTATGGCTACACCTTC.

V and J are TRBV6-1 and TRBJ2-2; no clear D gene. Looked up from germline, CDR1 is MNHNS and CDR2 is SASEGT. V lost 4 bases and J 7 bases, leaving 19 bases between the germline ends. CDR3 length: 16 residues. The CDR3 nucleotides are TGTGCCAGCAGTGTGGAAGTGAACCTTCTCGGCGGGGAGCTGTTTTTT. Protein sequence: CASSVEVNLLGGELFF.